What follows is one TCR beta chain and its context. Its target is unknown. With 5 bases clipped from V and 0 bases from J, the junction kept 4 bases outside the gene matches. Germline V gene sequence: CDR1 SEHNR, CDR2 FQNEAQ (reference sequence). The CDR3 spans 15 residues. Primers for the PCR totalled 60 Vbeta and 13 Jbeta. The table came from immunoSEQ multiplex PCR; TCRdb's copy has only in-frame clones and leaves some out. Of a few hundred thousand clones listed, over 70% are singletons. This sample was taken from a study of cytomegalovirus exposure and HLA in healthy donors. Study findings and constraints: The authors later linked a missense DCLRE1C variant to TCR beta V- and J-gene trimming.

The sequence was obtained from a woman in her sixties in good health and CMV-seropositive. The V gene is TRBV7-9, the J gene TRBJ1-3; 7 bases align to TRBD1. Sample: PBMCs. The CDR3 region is CASSATGTSGNTIYF. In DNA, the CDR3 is TGTGCCAGCAGCGCGACAGGGACCTCTGGAAACACCATATATTTT.